Described below is a single TCR beta chain sequence and its context. Its recognized antigen is unknown. One junction end disagrees with the germline gene, perhaps due to a read error. Other DNA sequences in this specimen translate into the identical CDR3. For sequencing of the TCRbeta CDR3 region, genomic DNA was extracted from the sorted cells. The immunoSEQ Assay was used to sequence the TCRbeta CDR3 regions. In its TCRdb copy, this immuneACCESS table keeps in-frame sequences only and misses some clones. Where compared with another copy, unresolved V genes explain less than half of these, and the others have no known cause. The sample yields fewer than 95,000 clones; roughly 85% were counted once. The top ten hold roughly 0.61% of the sample. The trial excluded patients who had a history of autoimmune disease or who were on systemic immunosuppression. Peripheral blood for TCR sequencing was drawn from every dose cohort at baseline, at cycle 4 day 1 and at cycle 7 day 1. The samples were taken from a phase I, first-in-human, multicenter, open-label dose-escalation trial of ivuxolimab. Adults with locally advanced or metastatic melanoma, renal cell carcinoma, hepatocellular carcinoma or head and neck squamous cell carcinoma were enrolled in the trial. Before TCR sequencing, CD4+ T cells and CD8+ T cells were sorted from peripheral blood as separate populations.

The data were taken from a study of OX40 agonist ivuxolimab in advanced cancers. Notes on the research overall: The costimulatory receptor OX40 (CD134) was targeted by ivuxolimab, a fully human IgG2 agonistic monoclonal antibody. A male proportion of roughly 80% and a mean age of 60 years, ranging from 23 to 79, were recorded for the dose-escalation cohort. The point of sequencing TCRbeta in the periphery was to test whether ivuxolimab changed TCR sequence diversity and drove clonal T-cell expansion. Among the 52 dose-escalation patients, around 20 had hepatocellular carcinoma, approximately 15 melanoma, 9 renal cell carcinoma and 9 head and neck cancer. Patients were allowed to have had prior anti-PD-1, anti-PD-L1 or anti-CTLA-4 therapy, and approximately 40% of the dose-escalation patients had been treated with checkpoint inhibitors. Partial responses occurred in three dose-escalation patients: two with cutaneous melanoma and one with hepatocellular carcinoma. The paper reports the monotherapy dose-escalation portion (N of about 56 patients) of the phase I ivuxolimab trial. Intravenous ivuxolimab was administered to patients every 2 weeks at six dose levels: 0.01, 0.1, 0.3, 1.5, 3 and 10 mg/kg. Beyond this particular receptor, the publication reports: Low levels of normalized T-cell clonal expansion were also shown by some nonresponding patients. Partial responders in the 0.1-3.0 mg/kg groups had among the lowest normalized peripheral clonal expansion, especially among CD8+ T cells. At doses from 0.1 to 3.0 mg/kg, clonal expansion was seen in both CD4+ and CD8+ blood T cells between baseline and week 6. The antigen specificity of the peripheral T cells that underwent clonal expansion was not determined. On average, CD8+ T cells showed more expanded clones than CD4+ T cells after ivuxolimab.

The CDR3 measures 13 amino acids from cysteine to phenylalanine. Here the CDR3 DNA is all that survives: 39 bases in frame from base 1. Based on the germline V gene, the CDR1 and CDR2 sequences are SQVTM and ANQGSEA. The chain couples TRBV29-1 to TRBJ1-1; tentative D gene TRBD1, with 6 bases matching. The receptor's source is an adult with an advanced solid tumor such as melanoma, head and neck, liver or kidney cancer. The sequences come from CD4+ or CD8+ T cells sorted from blood, collected in a trial of the OX40 agonist ivuxolimab. Here is the DNA: TGCAGCGCTGGACAGAGCATGAACACTGAGGCTTTCTTT. The resulting protein is CSAGQSMNTEAFF.